This entry features one TCR beta chain sequence. From germline, CDR1 is SGHRS and CDR2 YFSETQ. The CDR3 runs 14 residues. V gave up 4 bases and J gave up 5 bases; unmatched junction bases: 8. These data come from a study of technical replicates of blood from a handful of donors. Sequenced by immunoSEQ multiplex PCR; TCRdb stores in-frame clones only, minus some. Altogether tens of thousands of clones are present, approximately 94% being singletons, with the ten largest covering around 0.4%. The sequenced sample was T cells isolated from PBMCs. The gene calls are TRBV5-1 and TRBJ2-7; 8 bases map to TRBD1. This clonotype was sampled from a human donor in good health. CDR3 loop: CASSEDRGEDEQYF. The CDR3, as DNA: TGCGCCAGCAGCGAAGACAGGGGCGAGGACGAGCAGTACTTC.